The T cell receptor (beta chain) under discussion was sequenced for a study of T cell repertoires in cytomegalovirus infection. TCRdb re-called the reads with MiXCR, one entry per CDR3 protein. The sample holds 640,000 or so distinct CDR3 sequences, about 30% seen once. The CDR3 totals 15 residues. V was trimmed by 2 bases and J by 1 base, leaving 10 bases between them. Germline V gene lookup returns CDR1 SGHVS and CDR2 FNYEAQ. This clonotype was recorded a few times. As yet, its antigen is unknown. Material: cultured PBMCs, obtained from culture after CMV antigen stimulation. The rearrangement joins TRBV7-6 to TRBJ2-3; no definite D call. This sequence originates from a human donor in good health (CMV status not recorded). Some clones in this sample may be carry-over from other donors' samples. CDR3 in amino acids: CASSLWLEGTDTQYF. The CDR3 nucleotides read TGTGCCAGCAGCTTATGGCTAGAAGGCACAGATACGCAGTATTTT.